Below, one T cell receptor beta chain is given with its context. The antigen is undetermined. The junction had 2 bases not matched to a gene; V was cut back by 1 base and J by 5 bases. The CDR3 length is 13 residues. Germline V gene sequence: CDR1 SGHRS, CDR2 YFSETQ. This PCR relied on a set of 60 Vbeta primers and 13 Jbeta primers. TCRdb keeps only in-frame clones here, not all; method: immunoSEQ multiplex PCR. The table gives some 160,000 clones; the top ten clones make up roughly 1.9% of it. The record originates from a study of cytomegalovirus exposure and HLA in healthy donors. Overall study: Some 90 million unique TCRs from HLA-typed donors were held in an early data release. Findings and limits, study-wide: No immune exposure information besides CMV serostatus was available. Reportedly, a later analysis found an Asian-associated ancestry cluster had fewer N-insertions than the roughly 700-donor mean. In a later analysis, roughly 17,000 TCR beta sequences were associated with HLA alleles at 0.05 false discovery rate.

This clonotype was obtained from a man aged 30-40 years in good health and CMV-seronegative. The material sequenced was PBMCs. The chain joins TRBV5-1 to TRBJ2-7, with 8 bases that match TRBD1. Here the CDR3 reads CASSLPGGHEQYF. The CDR3 bases are TGCGCCAGCAGCTTGCCAGGGGGCCACGAGCAGTACTTC.